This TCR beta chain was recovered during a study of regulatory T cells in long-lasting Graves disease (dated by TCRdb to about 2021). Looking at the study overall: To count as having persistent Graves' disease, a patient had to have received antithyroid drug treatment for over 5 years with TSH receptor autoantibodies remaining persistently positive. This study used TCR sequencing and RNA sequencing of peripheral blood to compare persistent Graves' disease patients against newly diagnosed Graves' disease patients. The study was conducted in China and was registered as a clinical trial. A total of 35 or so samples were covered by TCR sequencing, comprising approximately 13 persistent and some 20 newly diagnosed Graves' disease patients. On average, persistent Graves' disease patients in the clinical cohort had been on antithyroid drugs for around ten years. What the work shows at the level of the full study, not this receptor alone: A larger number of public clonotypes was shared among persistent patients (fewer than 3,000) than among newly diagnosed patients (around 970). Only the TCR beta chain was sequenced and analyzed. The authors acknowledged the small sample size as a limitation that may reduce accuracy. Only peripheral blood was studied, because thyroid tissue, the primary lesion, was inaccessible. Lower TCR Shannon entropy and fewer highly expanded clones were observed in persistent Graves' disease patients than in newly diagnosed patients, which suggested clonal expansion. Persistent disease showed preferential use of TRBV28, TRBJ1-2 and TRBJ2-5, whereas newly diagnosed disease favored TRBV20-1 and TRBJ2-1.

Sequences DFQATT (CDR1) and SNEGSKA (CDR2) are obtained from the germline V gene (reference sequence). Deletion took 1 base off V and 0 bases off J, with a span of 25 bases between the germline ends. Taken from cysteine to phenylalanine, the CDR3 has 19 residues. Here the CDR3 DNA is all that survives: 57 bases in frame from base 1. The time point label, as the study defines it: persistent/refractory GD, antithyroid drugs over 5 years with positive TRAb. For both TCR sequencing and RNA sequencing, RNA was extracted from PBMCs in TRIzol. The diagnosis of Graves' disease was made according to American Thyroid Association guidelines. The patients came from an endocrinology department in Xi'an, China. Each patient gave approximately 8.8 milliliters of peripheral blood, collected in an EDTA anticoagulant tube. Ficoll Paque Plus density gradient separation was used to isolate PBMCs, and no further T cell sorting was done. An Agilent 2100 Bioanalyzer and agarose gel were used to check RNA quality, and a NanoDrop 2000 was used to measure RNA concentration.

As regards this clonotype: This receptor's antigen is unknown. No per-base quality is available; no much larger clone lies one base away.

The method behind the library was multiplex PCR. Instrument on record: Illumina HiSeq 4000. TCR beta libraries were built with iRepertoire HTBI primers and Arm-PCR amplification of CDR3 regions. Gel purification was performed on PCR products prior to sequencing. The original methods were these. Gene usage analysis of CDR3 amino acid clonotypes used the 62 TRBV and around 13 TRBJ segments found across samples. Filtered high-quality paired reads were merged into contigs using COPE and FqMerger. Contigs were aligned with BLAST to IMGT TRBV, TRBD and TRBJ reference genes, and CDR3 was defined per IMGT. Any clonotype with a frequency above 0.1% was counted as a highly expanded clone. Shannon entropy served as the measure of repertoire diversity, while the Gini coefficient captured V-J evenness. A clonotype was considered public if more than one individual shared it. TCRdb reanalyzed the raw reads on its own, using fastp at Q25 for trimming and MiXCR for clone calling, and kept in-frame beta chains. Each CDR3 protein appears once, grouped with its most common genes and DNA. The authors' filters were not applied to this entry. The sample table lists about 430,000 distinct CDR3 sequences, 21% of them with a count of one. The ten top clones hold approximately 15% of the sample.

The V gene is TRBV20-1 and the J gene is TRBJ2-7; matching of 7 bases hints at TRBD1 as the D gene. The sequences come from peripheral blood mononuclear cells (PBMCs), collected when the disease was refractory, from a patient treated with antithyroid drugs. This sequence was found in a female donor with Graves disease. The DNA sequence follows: TGCAGTGCTAGAGCGGTCCTCGGGAACTTTCAGGGGGGCTCCTACGAGCAGTACTTC. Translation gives CSARAVLGNFQGGSYEQYF.